The next 20 T cell receptor beta chains were all read from a single sample in a study of blood T cell repertoires in COVID-19. The method was immunoSEQ multiplex PCR; TCRdb's version includes in-frame clones alone and lacks a portion of them. The sample holds 300,000 to 350,000 clones, roughly 90% seen once. The material sequenced was peripheral blood. All receptors derive from a woman between 25 and 40 years old with COVID-19, enrolled during active disease.

The V gene is TRBV27, the J gene TRBJ1-1; possible D gene TRBD1, 5 bases. Trimming removed 2 bases at V and 4 bases at J, with 11 bases between. The CDR3 sequence is 14 residues long. Looked up from germline, CDR1 is MNHEY and CDR2 is SMNVEV (reference sequence). In nucleotides, the CDR3 is TGTGCCAGCAGTTTAGAGGCGGGGCGCACTGAAGCTTTCTTT. This gives the protein CASSLEAGRTEAFF.

This clone was seen just once. The V call is TRBV19, the J call TRBJ2-1, with 8 bases matching TRBD2. CDR3 size: 15 residues. The ends lost 4 bases at V and 5 bases at J; junction bases unmatched: 7. Germline V gene data show CDR1 as LNHDA and CDR2 as SQIVND (reference sequence). The CDR3 loop reads CASSRQAGVNNEQFF. The CDR3 region has the DNA TGTGCCAGTAGTAGACAAGCGGGAGTAAACAATGAGCAGTTCTTC. Together with reference TRBV19 and TRBJ2-1, the CDR3 gives the full variable domain: DGGITQSPKYLFRKEGQNVTLSCEQNLNHDAMYWYRQDPGQGLRLIYYSQIVNDFQKGDIAEGYSVSREKKESFPLTVTSAQKNPTAFYLCASSRQAGVNNEQFFGPGTRLTVL.

The chain has TRBV11-2 and TRBJ2-5; 12 bases are shared with TRBD2. Germline V gene data show CDR1 as SGHAT and CDR2 as FQNNGV. V shed 0 bases and J 4 bases; nucleotides not matched to a gene: 12. The CDR3 contains 19 residues. For the CDR3, the DNA is TGTGCCAGCAGCTTAGAGCCGGCTAGCGGGAGGGGACAGGGAGAGACCCAGTACTTC. It specifies CASSLEPASGRGQGETQYF.

The chain is built from TRBV29-1 and TRBJ2-3; D remains ambiguous. Trimming removed 3 bases at V and 2 bases at J, with 12 bases between. CDR1 and CDR2 from the germline V gene are SQVTM and ANQGSEA. The CDR3 length is 14 residues. The CDR3 nucleotides are TGCAGCGTTGACCACCACGCAGTCACAGATACGCAGTATTTT. This translates into CSVDHHAVTDTQYF.

This chain links TRBV10-3 with TRBJ2-2; D is uncertain. From germline, CDR1 is ENHRY and CDR2 SYGVKD. V lost 6 bases, J lost 1 base, and 9 bases lay in between. The CDR3 runs 14 residues. DNA of the CDR3: TGTGCCATCAGGGTAGCTCTGAACACCGGGGAGCTGTTTTTT. Encoded protein: CAIRVALNTGELFF.

This clone was picked up a small number of times. This chain connects TRBV24-1 to TRBJ1-1; 9 nucleotides line up with TRBD1. The V and J ends lost 9 bases and 10 bases, in that order; junction bases with no gene match: 8. Germline loops: CDR1 KGHDR, CDR2 SFDVKD. The CDR3 has 12 amino acids. The CDR3 region has the DNA TGTGCCACCCAGGCTGGACAGGGGAGAGCTTTCTTT. Translation: CATQAGQGRAFF.

As to this clone: Additional DNA sequences in this sample encode the identical CDR3. The V and J genes are TRBV6-4 and TRBJ2-1, with 13 bases that match TRBD2. Germline V CDR1 and CDR2: MRHNA, SNTAGT. Unmatched junction bases numbered 5, after V lost 4 bases and J lost 8 bases. This CDR3 spans 15 amino acids. CDR3 sequence: CASSVGLAGRDEQFF. The CDR3 DNA reads TGTGCCAGCAGTGTGGGACTAGCGGGAAGGGATGAGCAGTTCTTC.

This clone was detected only a few times. The chain couples TRBV7-9 to TRBJ2-7; 8 bases are a match to TRBD2. The germline gives CDR1 SEHNR, CDR2 FQNEAQ (reference sequence). This CDR3 spans 16 amino acids. V was clipped by 0 bases and J by 3 bases; unmatched bases: 7. The DNA of the CDR3 is TGTGCCAGCAGCTTAGCGTGGTCGGGAGGGGACTACGAGCAGTACTTC. Translating it yields CASSLAWSGGDYEQYF.

The V and J genes are TRBV11-2 and TRBJ1-1, with 8 bases aligning to TRBD1. The length of the CDR3 is 16 residues. CDR1 is SGHAT and CDR2 is FQNNGV in the germline V gene. After removal of 2 bases from V and 4 bases from J, the junction contained 9 bases not matched to a gene. In nucleotides, the CDR3 is TGTGCCAGCAGCTTATTAAGACAGGGGATTGTCACTGAAGCTTTCTTT. It translates to CASSLLRQGIVTEAFF.

V usage is TRBV6-6 and J usage is TRBJ1-2; 10 bases fit TRBD1. CDR3 length equals 14 residues. Germline CDR1 is MNHNY and CDR2 is SVGAGI (reference sequence). With 6 bases clipped from V and 8 bases from J, the junction kept 9 bases outside the gene matches. The CDR3 spells CASSPDRGRGGYTF. The DNA of the CDR3 is TGTGCCAGCAGCCCGGACAGGGGGAGAGGCGGCTACACCTTC.

This clone occurred once. This chain joins TRBV18 and TRBJ2-5; 8 bases are shared with TRBD1. This CDR3 comprises 13 residues. The ends lost 4 bases at V and 3 bases at J; junction bases unmatched: 1. Germline values: CDR1 KGHSH, CDR2 LQKENI. In DNA form, the CDR3 reads TGTGCCAGCTCACTACAGGGGGAAGAGACCCAGTACTTC. Its translation: CASSLQGEETQYF.

There are a few counts of this clone. The chain has TRBV10-1 and TRBJ1-1, with 8 bases matching TRBD1. The CDR3 sequence is 13 residues long. After removal of 6 bases from V and 5 bases from J, the junction contained 5 bases not matched to a gene. Germline CDR1 reads WNHNN; CDR2 reads SYGVQD (reference sequence). The CDR3 region has the DNA TGCGCCAGCAGAGCGGACAGGGCGACTGAAGCTTTCTTT. Its translation is CASRADRATEAFF.

V is TRBV13 and J is TRBJ2-3, with D possibly matching TRBD1 (6 bases). V dropped 1 base and J dropped 4 bases, with 12 bases sitting between them. The CDR3 runs 15 residues. From germline, CDR1 is PRHDT and CDR2 FYEKMQ (reference sequence). The CDR3 spells CASSLDRQGPDTQYF. In DNA, the CDR3 is TGTGCCAGCAGCTTAGATCGTCAGGGGCCAGATACGCAGTATTTT. The full variable domain, completed using reference TRBV13 and TRBJ2-3, is AAGVIQSPRHLIKEKRETATLKCYPIPRHDTVYWYQQGPGQDPQFLISFYEKMQSDKGSIPDRFSAQQFSDYHSELNMSSLELGDSALYFCASSLDRQGPDTQYFGPGTRLTVL.

V gene TRBV19 combines with J gene TRBJ2-2; D may be TRBD2 (6 bases). V lost 8 bases, J lost 5 bases, and 15 bases lay in between. Germline V CDR1 and CDR2: LNHDA, SQIVND (reference sequence). The CDR3 has 14 residues. This chain's CDR3 is CASGVGGGTGELFF. The CDR3 nucleotides are TGTGCCAGTGGGGTGGGAGGCGGTACCGGGGAGCTGTTTTTT.

Comments on this clone: In the same sample, other DNA sequences code for this CDR3. CDR3 residues: CASSLVSYEQYF. In DNA form, the CDR3 reads TGTGCCAGCAGCTTAGTTAGCTACGAGCAGTACTTC. The V and J genes are TRBV11-2 and TRBJ2-7; D gene ambiguous. CDR1 SGHAT and CDR2 FQNNGV come from the germline V gene. V was clipped by 1 base and J by 3 bases, with 4 bases between them. The CDR3 consists of 12 residues.

This clone was seen more than once but under ten times. J is TRBJ2-2 and V is TRBV6-4; 8 bases agree with TRBD2. The CDR3 contains 14 residues. Germline-derived CDR1 and CDR2 are MRHNA and SNTAGT. J was trimmed by 5 bases and V by 5 bases; bases with no gene match: 4. As DNA, the CDR3 is TGTGCCAGCAGTCAGCGGGGGCAAACCGGGGAGCTGTTTTTT. This codes for CASSQRGQTGELFF.

V is TRBV27 and J is TRBJ1-2; D possibly corresponds to TRBD1 (5 bases). V was clipped by 8 bases and J by 8 bases, with 18 bases between them. The CDR3 spans 13 residues. Germline loops: CDR1 MNHEY, CDR2 SMNVEV (reference sequence). This chain's CDR3 is CASGVAVQEGYTF. The CDR3 DNA follows: TGTGCCAGCGGTGTTGCAGTACAGGAGGGCTACACCTTC.

This clone was seen once. Other DNA sequences from this sample encode an identical CDR3 as well. The V and J genes are TRBV12-3 or TRBV12-4 and TRBJ2-7, with D maybe TRBD1 (5 bases). V lost 1 base and J 2 bases, leaving 6 bases between the germline ends. The CDR3 covers 13 residues. The CDR3 nucleotides read TGTGCCAGCAGTTTAGGGGGCCCCTACGAGCAGTACTTC. This sequence encodes CASSLGGPYEQYF.

The J gene is TRBJ2-2, the V gene TRBV6-5; the D gene is possibly TRBD1 (5 bases). V gave up 6 bases and J gave up 4 bases, with 6 bases separating them. The CDR3 covers 12 residues. Germline CDR1 MNHEY, CDR2 SVGAGI. CDR3: CASRGPTGELFF. Written as DNA, the CDR3 is TGTGCCAGCAGGGGGCCCACCGGGGAGCTGTTTTTT.

The chain couples TRBV5-1 to TRBJ1-1, with D perhaps matching TRBD1 (6 bases). The CDR3 is 15 residues long. Trimming stripped 4 bases from V and 1 base from J, with 14 bases between. CDR1 and CDR2 (germline): SGHRS, YFSETQ. CDR3 amino acids: CASSDTGLTNTEAFF. As DNA, the CDR3 is TGCGCCAGCAGCGATACAGGGTTGACGAACACTGAAGCTTTCTTT.